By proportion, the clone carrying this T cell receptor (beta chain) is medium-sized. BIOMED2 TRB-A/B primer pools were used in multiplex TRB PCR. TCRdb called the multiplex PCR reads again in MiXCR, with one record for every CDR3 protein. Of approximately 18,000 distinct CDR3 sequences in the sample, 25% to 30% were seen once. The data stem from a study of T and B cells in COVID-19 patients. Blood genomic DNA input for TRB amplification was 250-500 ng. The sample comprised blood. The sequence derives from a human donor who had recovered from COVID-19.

CDR3 loop: CSARGTDVYEQYF. The CDR3 DNA reads TGCAGCGCTCGGGGGACAGATGTCTACGAGCAGTACTTC. The chain is built from TRBV29-1 and TRBJ2-7, with D tentatively TRBD1 (7 bases). The CDR3 covers 13 residues. The V and J ends lost 7 bases and 3 bases respectively, with 16 bases between them. CDR1 and CDR2 from the germline V gene are SQVTM and ANQGSEA.